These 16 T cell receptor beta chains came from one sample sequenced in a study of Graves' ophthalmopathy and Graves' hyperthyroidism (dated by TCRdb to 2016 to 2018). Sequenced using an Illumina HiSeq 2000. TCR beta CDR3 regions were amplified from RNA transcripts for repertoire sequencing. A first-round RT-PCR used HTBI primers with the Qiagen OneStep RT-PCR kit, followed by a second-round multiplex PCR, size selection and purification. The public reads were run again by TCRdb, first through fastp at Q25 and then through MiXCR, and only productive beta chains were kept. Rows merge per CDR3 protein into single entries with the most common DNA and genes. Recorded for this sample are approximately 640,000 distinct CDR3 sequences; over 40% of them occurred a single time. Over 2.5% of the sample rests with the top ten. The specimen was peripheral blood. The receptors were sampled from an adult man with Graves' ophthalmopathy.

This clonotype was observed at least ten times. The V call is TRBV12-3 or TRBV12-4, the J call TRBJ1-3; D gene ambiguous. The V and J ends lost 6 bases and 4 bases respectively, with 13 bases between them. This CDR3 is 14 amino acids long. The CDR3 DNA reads TGTGCCAGCAGCCTTCACCCGGTGGGAAACACCATATATTTT. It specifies CASSLHPVGNTIYF.

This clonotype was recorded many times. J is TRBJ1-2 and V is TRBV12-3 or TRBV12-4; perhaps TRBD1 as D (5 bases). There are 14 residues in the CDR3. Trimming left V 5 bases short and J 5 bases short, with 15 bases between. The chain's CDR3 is CASSHLGTEYGYTF. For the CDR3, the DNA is TGTGCCAGCAGTCACCTTGGGACGGAGTATGGCTACACCTTC.

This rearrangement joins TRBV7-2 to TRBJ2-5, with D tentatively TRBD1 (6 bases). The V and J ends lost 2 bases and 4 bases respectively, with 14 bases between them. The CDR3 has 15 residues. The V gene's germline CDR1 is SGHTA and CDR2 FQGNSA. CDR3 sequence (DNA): TGTGCCAGCAGCTTACAATTTGGGGGCTCAGAGACCCAGTACTTC. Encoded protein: CASSLQFGGSETQYF.

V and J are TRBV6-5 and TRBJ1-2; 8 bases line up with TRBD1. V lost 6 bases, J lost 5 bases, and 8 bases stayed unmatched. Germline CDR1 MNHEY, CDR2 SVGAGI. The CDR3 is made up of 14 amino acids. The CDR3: CASRGTGLEYGYTF. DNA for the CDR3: TGTGCCAGCAGAGGGACAGGTTTGGAGTATGGCTACACCTTC.

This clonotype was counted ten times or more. The CDR3 DNA reads TGCAGTGCTAGAGATGGGGAGTCCCGGGAAGAGACCCAGTACTTC. Protein sequence: CSARDGESREETQYF. V gene TRBV20-1 combines with J gene TRBJ2-5; TRBD2 is a possible D gene (5 bases). V dropped 0 bases and J dropped 3 bases, with 14 bases sitting between them. Germline V gives CDR1 DFQATT, CDR2 SNEGSKA (reference sequence). The CDR3 length is 15 residues.

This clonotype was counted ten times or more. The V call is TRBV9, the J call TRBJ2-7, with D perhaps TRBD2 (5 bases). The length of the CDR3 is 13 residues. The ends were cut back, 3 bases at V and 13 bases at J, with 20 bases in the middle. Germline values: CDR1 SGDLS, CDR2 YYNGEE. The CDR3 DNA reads TGTGCCAGCAGCGCCAACCCGCGGGCAGGTGGATACTTC. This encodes CASSANPRAGGYF.

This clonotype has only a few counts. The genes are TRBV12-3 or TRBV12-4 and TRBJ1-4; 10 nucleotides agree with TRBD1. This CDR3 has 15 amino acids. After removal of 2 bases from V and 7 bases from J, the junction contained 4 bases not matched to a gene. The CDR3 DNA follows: TGTGCCAGCAGTTTACGGACAGGGGGTGGTGAAAAACTGTTTTTT. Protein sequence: CASSLRTGGGEKLFF.

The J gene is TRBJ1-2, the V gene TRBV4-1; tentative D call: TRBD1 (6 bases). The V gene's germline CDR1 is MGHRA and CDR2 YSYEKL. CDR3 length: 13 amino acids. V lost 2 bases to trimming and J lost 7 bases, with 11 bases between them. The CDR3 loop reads CASSQLGARGYTF. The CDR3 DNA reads TGCGCCAGCAGCCAATTGGGGGCCCGTGGCTACACCTTC.

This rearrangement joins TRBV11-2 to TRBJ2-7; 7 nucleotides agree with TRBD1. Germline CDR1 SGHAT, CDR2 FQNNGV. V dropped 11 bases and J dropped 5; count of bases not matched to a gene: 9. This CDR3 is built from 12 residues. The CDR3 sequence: CAWSPTGNEQYF. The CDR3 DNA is TGTGCCTGGAGCCCGACAGGGAACGAGCAGTACTTC.

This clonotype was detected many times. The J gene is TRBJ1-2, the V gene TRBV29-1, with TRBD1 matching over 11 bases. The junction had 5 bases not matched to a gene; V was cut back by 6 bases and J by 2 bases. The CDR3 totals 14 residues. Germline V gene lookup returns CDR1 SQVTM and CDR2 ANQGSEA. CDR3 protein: CSVARDRGNYGYTF. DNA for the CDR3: TGCAGCGTCGCAAGGGACAGGGGGAACTATGGCTACACCTTC.

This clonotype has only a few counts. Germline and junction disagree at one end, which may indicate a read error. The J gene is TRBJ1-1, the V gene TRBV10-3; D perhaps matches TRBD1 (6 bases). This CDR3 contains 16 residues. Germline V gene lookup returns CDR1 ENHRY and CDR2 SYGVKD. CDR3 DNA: TGTGCCAGCAGTACCCCACGGACAGATTTGAACACTGAAGCTTTCTTT. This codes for CASSTPRTDLNTEAFF.

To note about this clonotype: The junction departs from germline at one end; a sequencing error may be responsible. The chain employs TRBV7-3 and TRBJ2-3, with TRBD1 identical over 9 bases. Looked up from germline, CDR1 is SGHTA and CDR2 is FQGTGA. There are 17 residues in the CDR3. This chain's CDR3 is CASSLLPGTGSTDAQYF. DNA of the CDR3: TGTGCCAGCAGCTTATTGCCCGGGACAGGGAGCACAGATGCGCAGTATTTT. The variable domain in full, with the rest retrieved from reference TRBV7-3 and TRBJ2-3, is GAGVSQTPSNKVTEKGKYVELRCDPISGHTALYWYRQSLGQGPEFLIYFQGTGAADDSGLPNDRFFAVRPEGSVSTLKIQRTERGDSAVYLCASSLLPGTGSTDAQYFGPGTRLTVL.

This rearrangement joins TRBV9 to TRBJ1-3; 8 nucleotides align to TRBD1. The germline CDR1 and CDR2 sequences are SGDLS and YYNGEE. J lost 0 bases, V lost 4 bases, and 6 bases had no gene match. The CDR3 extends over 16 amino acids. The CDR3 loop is CASSTGGGFSGNTIYF. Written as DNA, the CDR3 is TGTGCCAGCAGCACAGGGGGGGGTTTCTCTGGAAACACCATATATTTT. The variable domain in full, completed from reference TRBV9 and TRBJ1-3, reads DSGVTQTPKHLITATGQRVTLRCSPRSGDLSVYWYQQSLDQGLQFLIQYYNGEERAKGNILERFSAQQFPDLHSELNLSSLELGDSALYFCASSTGGGFSGNTIYFGEGSWLTVV.

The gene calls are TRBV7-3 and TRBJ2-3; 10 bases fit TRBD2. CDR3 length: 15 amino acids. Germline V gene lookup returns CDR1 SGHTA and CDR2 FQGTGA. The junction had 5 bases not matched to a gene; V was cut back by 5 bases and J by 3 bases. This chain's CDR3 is CASSQKRGGTDTQYF. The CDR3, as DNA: TGTGCCAGCAGCCAAAAGCGGGGGGGAACAGATACGCAGTATTTT.

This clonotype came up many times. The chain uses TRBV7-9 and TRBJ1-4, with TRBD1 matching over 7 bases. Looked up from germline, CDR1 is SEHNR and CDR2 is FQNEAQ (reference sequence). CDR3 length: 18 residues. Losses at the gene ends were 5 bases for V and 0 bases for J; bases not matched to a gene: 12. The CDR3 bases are TGTGCCAGCAGCGAAGACCGGGACAGCTATGCAACTAATGAAAAACTGTTTTTT. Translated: CASSEDRDSYATNEKLFF.

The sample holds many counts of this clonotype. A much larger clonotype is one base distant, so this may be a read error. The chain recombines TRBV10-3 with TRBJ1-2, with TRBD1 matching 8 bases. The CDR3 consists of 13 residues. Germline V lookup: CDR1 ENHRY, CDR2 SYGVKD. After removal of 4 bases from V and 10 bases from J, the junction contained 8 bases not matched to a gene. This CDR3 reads CAISAAGGDDYTF. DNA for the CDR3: TGTGCCATCAGTGCGGCAGGGGGCGACGACTACACCTTC.